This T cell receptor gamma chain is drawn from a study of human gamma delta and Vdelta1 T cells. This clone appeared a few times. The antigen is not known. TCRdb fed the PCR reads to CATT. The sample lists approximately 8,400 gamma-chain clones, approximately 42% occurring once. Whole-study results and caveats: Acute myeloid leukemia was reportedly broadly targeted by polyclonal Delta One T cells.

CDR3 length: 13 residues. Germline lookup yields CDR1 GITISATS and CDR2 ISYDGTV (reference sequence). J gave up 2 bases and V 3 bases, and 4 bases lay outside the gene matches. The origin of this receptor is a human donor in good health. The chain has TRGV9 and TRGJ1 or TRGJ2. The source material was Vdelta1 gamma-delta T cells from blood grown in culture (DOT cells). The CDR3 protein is CALWEPHYYKKLF. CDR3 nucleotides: TGTGCCTTGTGGGAGCCTCATTATTATAAGAAACTCTTT.